There are many counts of the clone carrying this T cell receptor (beta chain). Regions amplified from RNA transcripts were the TCR beta CDR3 regions. When the TCR CDR3 underwent first-round RT-PCR, the HTBI primer set was used. One entry per CDR3 protein, called by TCRdb with MiXCR from the multiplex PCR reads. The data hold 600,000 to 650,000 distinct CDR3 sequences, with around 21% observed a single time. This entry comes from a study of T cells in Graves' hyperthyroidism and ophthalmopathy. Study background: The authors collected peripheral blood at initial diagnosis, before any treatment.

Germline assignment: CDR1 LGHDT and CDR2 YNNKEL (reference sequence). V gave up 1 base and J gave up 0 bases, with 13 bases separating them. The CDR3 covers 17 residues. The sample consisted of blood. The rearrangement joins TRBV3-1 to TRBJ1-3; D remains unclear. The sequence derives from a man aged 25-45 years with Graves' ophthalmopathy. The CDR3 region is CASSQVGRRTSGNTIYF. DNA for the CDR3: TGTGCCAGCAGCCAAGTCGGTCGACGGACCTCTGGAAACACCATATATTTT.